This T cell receptor beta chain was identified during a study of shared clonotypes between healthy human individuals (dated by TCRdb to 2020 to 2021). Notes on the research overall: A few men and a couple of women, aged 18 to 49 years, made up the cohort. Per donor, three plates each were used for CD4 naive and CD4 memory, two for CD8 naive, and one for CD8 memory. To estimate repertoire size and how much clonotypes are shared between individuals, the study performed deep sequencing of blood TCR repertoires from five healthy adults. To increase sequencing depth and limit assay-specific biases, TCR repertoire library preparation and sequencing were carried out by different laboratories using diverse techniques. Leukapheresis yielded between about 0.94 and 9.5 billion PBMCs per donor.

Study-level results and caveats: Larger estimated clonotype richness was generally found for naive subsets than for memory subsets. Even with the large sequencing depth, rarefaction of the sorted-subset datasets indicated that sequencing was incomplete. Compared with non-shared clonotypes, clonotypes shared by all four sorted-subset donors had higher generation probabilities. Sampling was limited to blood, and TCR repertoires in tissue likely differ from TCR repertoires in blood. The small number of donors limited the genetic and exposure-history diversity represented. Pairwise subsampling led to the expectation that sequencing depth would affect the degree of clonotype sharing among donors. Sharing across a handful of donors was observed for about 5% of naive CD4, under 4% of naive CD8, 2.3% of memory CD4, and roughly 0.4% of memory CD8 clonotypes.

TCR CDR3 regions were amplified from genomic DNA by multiplex PCR using the deep immunoSEQ assay. Extracted genomic DNA from each cell subset was spread evenly across all wells of several immunoSEQ 96-well plates, with each plate serving as a replicate. For sorted subsets, each replicate PCR was loaded with about 200 ng genomic DNA, equivalent to roughly 30,000 T cell genomes. Purified libraries were measured with a Qubit 3.0 fluorometer, size-checked on a Bioanalyzer 2100, and measured again with the KAPA Library Quantification kit. Every immunoSEQ 96-well plate was sequenced on a dedicated single-read 150-cycle Illumina NextSeq 550 flow cell. Per the source publication's procedure: Because the immunoSEQ output included only junctional sequences and no quality scores, the filtering could not be the same as the filtering used for full-length reads. Sequences were annotated with PyIR, a Python wrapper for IgBLAST v1.9, and V/J genes and CDR3 were assigned using IMGT germline references. Reads were filtered out if the reads had weak V/J assignments (E-value above 1e-6), no CDR3, stop codons, out-of-frame junctions, or ambiguous translated residues. V3J clonotypes were defined as sequences sharing the same inferred V gene, J gene, and CDR3 amino acid sequence. Percentage overlap between repertoires was calculated by dividing the number of shared unique clonotypes by the size of the smaller repertoire. Three approaches were used to assess repertoire richness: RTK rarefaction, the Chao1 estimator, and Recon v2.1 estimates of unobserved clonotypes. For all TCRbeta clonotypes obtained by the gDNA method from four donors, generation probabilities were computed with OLGA. The source is immuneACCESS, and TCRdb retained only in-frame sequences with V and J called. Part of the clones is not carried over; for the studies checked, unresolved V genes explain less than half of this, and the remainder is unexplained. The V and J calls and clone size are taken from that table; D and trimming were inferred from the DNA. The sample profile shows over 2,000,000 clones; around 93% of them were found once. Together, the top ten hold about 1.6% of the sample.

As concerns this clone: There is no known antigen for this receptor. Base qualities are missing; no much larger clone stands one base away.

The CDR3 starts with the cysteine, ends with the phenylalanine, and has 14 residues. Kept here is only the CDR3 DNA, which spans 42 bases and is read in frame from base 1. V and J are truncated by 6 bases and 2 bases respectively, leaving an intervening sequence of 11 bases. The germline V gene supplies CDR1 SNHLY and CDR2 FYNNEI. CD8 naive samples were CD45RO-negative cells positively selected for CCR7, giving a CD45RA+CCR7+ population that excluded TemRA cells. Healthy HIV-negative adults with no recently reported acute infections or vaccinations were included as donors. All donors were Caucasian adults living in Nashville, Tennessee, USA. After blood collection by leukapheresis, PBMCs were isolated using Ficoll-Histopaque density gradient centrifugation and then cryopreserved in the vapor phase of liquid nitrogen. Purity and quantity of every magnetically sorted T cell population were checked by analytical flow cytometry. From each sorted fraction, genomic DNA was isolated and quantified by UV absorbance on a Nanodrop 2000c.

This receptor chain uses TRBV2 and TRBJ2-1, with no reliable assignment of the D segment. Specimen: naive CD8+ T cells from PBMCs. The cell subset or site tag for this specimen amounts to: CD45RA+CCR7+. This TCR was recovered from a young man in good health. Some clones in this sample may be carry-over from other donors' samples. The CDR3 region reads CASSTRQPYNEQFF. Here is the DNA: TGTGCCAGCAGCACAAGGCAGCCCTACAATGAGCAGTTCTTC.